This T cell receptor beta chain originates from a study of T and B cells in COVID-19 patients. Study overall: Median age was about 34 years in the recovered cohort and around 67 years in the active-infection cohort.

Each TRB amplification used about 250-550 ng of genomic DNA from blood. BIOMED2 TRB-A/B primer pools were used in multiplex TRB PCR. One entry per CDR3 protein results from TCRdb running MiXCR on the multiplex PCR reads. The data contain over a thousand distinct CDR3 sequences, under 30% of them singletons. CDR1 is SGHDT, CDR2 YYEEEE, per germline. Trimming at V came to 3 bases and at J to 7 bases, leaving 2 bases not matched to a gene. The CDR3 sequence is 15 residues long. Relative to its sample, this clonotype is medium-sized (0.01 to 0.1%). V and J are TRBV5-6 and TRBJ2-1, with 15 bases fitting TRBD2. Sequencing input: blood. The receptor's source is a human donor with active COVID-19. DNA for the CDR3: TGTGCCAGCAGCTCGGGACTAGCGGGGGGAAATGAGCAGTTCTTC. This gives the protein CASSSGLAGGNEQFF.